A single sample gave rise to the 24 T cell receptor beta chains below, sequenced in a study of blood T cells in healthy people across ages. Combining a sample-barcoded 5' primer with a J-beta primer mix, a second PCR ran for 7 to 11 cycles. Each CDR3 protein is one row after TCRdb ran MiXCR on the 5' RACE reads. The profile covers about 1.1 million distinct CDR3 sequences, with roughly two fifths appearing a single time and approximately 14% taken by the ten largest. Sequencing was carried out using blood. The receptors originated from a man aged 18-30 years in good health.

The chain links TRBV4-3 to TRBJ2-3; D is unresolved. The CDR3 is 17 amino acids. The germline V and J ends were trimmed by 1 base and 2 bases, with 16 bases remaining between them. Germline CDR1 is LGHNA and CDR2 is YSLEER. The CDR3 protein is CASSQVFGPIITDTQYF. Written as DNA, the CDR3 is TGCGCCAGCAGCCAAGTATTTGGCCCAATAATCACAGATACGCAGTATTTT.

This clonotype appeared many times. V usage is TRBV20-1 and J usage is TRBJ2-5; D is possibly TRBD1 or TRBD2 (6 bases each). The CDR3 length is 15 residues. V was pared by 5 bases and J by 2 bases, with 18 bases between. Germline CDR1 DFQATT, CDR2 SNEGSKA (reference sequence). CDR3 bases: TGCAGTGCTCCAGTAAGGGGGGTACTTCAAGAGACCCAGTACTTC. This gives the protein CSAPVRGVLQETQYF.

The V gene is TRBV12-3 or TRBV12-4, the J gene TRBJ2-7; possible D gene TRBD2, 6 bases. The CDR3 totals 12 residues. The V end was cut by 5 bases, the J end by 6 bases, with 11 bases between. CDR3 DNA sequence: TGTGCCAGCAGTCCGGGGGACTCCGAGCAGTACTTC. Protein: CASSPGDSEQYF.

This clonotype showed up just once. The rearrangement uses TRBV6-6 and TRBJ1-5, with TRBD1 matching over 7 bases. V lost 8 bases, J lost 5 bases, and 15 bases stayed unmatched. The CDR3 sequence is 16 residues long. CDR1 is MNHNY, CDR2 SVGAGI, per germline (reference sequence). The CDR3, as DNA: TGTGCCAGCGGTGCAAGGACCAGGGACAGCTATCAGCCCCAGCATTTT. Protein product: CASGARTRDSYQPQHF.

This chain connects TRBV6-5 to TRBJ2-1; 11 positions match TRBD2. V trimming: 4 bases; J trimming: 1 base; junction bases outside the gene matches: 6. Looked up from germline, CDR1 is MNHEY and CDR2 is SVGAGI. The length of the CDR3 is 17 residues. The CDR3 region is CASSSLAGGRSYNEQFF. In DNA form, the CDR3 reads TGTGCCAGCAGTTCGTTAGCGGGGGGGCGGTCCTACAATGAGCAGTTCTTC.

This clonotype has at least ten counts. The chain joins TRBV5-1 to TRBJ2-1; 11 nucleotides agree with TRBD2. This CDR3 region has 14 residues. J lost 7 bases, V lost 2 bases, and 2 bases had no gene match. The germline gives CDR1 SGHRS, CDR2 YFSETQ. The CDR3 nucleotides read TGCGCCAGCAGCTTCAGACTAGCGGGAAATGAGCAGTTCTTC. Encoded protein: CASSFRLAGNEQFF.

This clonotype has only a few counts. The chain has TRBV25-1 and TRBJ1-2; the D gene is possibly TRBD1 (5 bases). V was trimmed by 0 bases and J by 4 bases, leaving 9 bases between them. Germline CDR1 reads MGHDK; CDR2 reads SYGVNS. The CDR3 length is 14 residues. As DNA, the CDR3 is TGTGCCAGCAGTGAATATGGGGGGTCCTATGGCTACACCTTC. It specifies CASSEYGGSYGYTF.

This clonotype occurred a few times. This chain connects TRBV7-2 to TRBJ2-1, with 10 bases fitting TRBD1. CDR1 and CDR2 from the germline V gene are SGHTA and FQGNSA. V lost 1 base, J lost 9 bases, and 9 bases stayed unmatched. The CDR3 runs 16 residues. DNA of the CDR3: TGTGCCAGCAGCTTAGTCGCGGGACAGGGGTTGAGTGAGCAGTTCTTC. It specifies CASSLVAGQGLSEQFF.

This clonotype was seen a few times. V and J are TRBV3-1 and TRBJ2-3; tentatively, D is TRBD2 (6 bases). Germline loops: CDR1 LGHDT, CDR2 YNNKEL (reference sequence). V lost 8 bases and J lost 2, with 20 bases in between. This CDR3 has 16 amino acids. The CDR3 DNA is TGTGCCAGCGAATACGGTACCGGCGGGGACACAGATACGCAGTATTTT. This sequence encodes CASEYGTGGDTDTQYF.

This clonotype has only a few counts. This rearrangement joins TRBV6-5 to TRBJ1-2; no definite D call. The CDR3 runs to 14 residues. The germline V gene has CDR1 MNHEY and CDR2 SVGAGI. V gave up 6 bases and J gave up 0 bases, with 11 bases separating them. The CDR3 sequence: CASSRPFTNYGYTF. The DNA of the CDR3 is TGTGCCAGCAGCCGTCCTTTCACTAACTATGGCTACACCTTC.

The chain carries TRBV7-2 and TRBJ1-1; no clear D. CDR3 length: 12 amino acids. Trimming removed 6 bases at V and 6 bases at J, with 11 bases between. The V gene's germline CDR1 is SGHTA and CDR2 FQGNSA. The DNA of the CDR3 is TGTGCCAGCAGGGAGGCCGGCGCTGAAGCTTTCTTT. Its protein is CASREAGAEAFF.

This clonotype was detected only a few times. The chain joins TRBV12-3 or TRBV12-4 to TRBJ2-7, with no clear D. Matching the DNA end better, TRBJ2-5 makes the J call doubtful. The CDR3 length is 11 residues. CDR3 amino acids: CASSPETTQYF. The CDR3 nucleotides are TGTGCCAGCAGTCCCGAGACGACCCAGTACTTC.

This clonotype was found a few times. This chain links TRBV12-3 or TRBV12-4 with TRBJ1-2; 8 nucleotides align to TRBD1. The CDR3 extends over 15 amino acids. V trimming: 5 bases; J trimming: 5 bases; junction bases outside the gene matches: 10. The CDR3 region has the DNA TGTGCCAGCAGTCCCCTTATTGGGACAGGATATGGCTACACCTTC. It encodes CASSPLIGTGYGYTF.

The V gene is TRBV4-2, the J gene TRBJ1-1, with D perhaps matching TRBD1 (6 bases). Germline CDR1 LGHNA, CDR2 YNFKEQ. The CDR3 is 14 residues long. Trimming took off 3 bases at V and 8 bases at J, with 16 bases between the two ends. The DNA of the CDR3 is TGTGCCAGCAGCCAGGACTTCAGGGGAATAGAAGCTTTCTTT. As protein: CASSQDFRGIEAFF.

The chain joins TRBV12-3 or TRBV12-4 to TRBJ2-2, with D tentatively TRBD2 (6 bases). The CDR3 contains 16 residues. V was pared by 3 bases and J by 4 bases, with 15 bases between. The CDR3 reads CASSFSTKGGTGELFF. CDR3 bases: TGTGCCAGCAGTTTCTCCACAAAGGGAGGCACCGGGGAGCTGTTTTTT.

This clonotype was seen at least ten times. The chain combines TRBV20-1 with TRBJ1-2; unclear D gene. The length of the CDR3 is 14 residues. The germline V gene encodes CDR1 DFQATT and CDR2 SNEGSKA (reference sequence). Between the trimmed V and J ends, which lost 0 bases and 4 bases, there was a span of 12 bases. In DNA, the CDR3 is TGCAGTGCTAGAGACGGAGATTCCCTCTATGGCTACACCTTC. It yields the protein CSARDGDSLYGYTF.

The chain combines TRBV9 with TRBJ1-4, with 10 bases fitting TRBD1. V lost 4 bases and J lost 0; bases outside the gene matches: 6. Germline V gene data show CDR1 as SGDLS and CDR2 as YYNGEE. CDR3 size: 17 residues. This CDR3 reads CASSSWDRGATNEKLFF. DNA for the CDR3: TGTGCCAGCAGCTCCTGGGACAGGGGTGCAACTAATGAAAAACTGTTTTTT.

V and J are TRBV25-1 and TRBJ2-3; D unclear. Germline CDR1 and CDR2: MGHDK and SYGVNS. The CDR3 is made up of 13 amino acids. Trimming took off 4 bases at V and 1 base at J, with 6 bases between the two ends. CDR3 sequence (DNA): TGTGCCAGCAGTGCCCAGGGCACAGATACGCAGTATTTT. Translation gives CASSAQGTDTQYF.

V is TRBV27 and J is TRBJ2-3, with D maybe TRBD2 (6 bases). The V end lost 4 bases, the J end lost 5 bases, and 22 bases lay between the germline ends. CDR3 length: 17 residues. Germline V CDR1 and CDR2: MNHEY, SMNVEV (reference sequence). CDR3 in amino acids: CASSYSRGAQRVDTQYF. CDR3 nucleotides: TGTGCCAGCAGTTATTCCCGCGGGGCCCAAAGAGTAGATACGCAGTATTTT.

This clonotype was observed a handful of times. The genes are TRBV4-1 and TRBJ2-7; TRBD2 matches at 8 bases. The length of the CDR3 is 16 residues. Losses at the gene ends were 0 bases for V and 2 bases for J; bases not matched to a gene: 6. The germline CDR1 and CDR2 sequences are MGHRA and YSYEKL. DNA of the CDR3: TGCGCCAGCAGCCAAGATGGCCCAGCGGGGGCCTACGAGCAGTACTTC. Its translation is CASSQDGPAGAYEQYF.

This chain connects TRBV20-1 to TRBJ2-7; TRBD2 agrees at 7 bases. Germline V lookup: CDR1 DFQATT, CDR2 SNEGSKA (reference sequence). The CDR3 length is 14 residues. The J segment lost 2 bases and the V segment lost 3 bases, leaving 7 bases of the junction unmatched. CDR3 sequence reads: CSASPTSRAYEQYF. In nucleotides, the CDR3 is TGCAGTGCTAGTCCGACTAGCCGAGCCTACGAGCAGTACTTC.

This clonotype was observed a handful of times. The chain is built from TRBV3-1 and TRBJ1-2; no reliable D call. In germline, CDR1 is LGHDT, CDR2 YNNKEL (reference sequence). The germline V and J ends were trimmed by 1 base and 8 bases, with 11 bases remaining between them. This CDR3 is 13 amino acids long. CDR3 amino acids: CASSQVEGGGYTF. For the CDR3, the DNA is TGTGCCAGCAGCCAAGTTGAGGGAGGCGGCTACACCTTC.

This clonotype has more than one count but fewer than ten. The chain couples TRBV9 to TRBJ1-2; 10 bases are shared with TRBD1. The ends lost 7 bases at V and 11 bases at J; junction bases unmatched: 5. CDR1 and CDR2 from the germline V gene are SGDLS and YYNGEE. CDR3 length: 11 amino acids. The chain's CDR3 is CASLDRGRYTF. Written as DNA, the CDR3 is TGTGCCAGCCTAGACAGGGGGCGTTACACCTTC.

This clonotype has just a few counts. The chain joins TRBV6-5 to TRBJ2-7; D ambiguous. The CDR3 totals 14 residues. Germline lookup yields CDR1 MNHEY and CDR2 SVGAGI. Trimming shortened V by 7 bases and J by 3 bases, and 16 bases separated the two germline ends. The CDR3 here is CASTLGPENYEQYF. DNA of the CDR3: TGTGCCAGCACCTTAGGGCCAGAGAACTACGAGCAGTACTTC.